These 22 T cell receptor beta chains were sequenced from one sample in a study of T cell responses to AZD1222 COVID-19 vaccine. This table comes from immunoSEQ multiplex PCR, and its TCRdb copy is limited to in-frame clones, with some not included. The table shows 120,000 to 150,000 clones, with roughly nine tenths occurring only once. This sample comprised peripheral blood, obtained 28 days after the second dose of the MenACWY control vaccine. These receptors all stem from an adult who received the MenACWY meningococcal vaccine as a control.

The V call is TRBV15, the J call TRBJ2-6; perhaps TRBD1 as D (6 bases). V lost 0 bases, J lost 0 bases, and 9 bases lay in between. The CDR3 extends over 17 amino acids. Germline V gene lookup returns CDR1 LNHNV and CDR2 YYDKDF (reference sequence). As DNA, the CDR3 is TGTGCCACCAGCAGAGATTGGACAGCCTCTGGGGCCAACGTCCTGACTTTC. Translating it yields CATSRDWTASGANVLTF.

The V call is TRBV2, the J call TRBJ1-2, with TRBD1 matching 7 bases. CDR1 and CDR2 from the germline V gene are SNHLY and FYNNEI. Trimming cost V 5 bases and J 8 bases; bases outside gene matches: 5. The CDR3 spans 12 residues. The CDR3 loop reads CASSRDREGYTF. CDR3 sequence (DNA): TGTGCCAGCAGTAGAGACAGGGAAGGCTACACCTTC.

The J gene is TRBJ1-5, the V gene TRBV23-1, with 8 bases that match TRBD1. TRBV23-1 is an ORF, with its function uncertain. The CDR3 is made up of 14 amino acids. V lost 5 bases and J lost 4; bases outside the gene matches: 4. The CDR3 coding sequence is TGCGCCAGCAGTGATGGGACAGGTAATCAGCCCCAGCATTTT. Amino acid sequence: CASSDGTGNQPQHF.

The chain carries TRBV19 and TRBJ2-7; 8 positions match TRBD1. This CDR3 is 15 amino acids long. Germline-derived CDR1 and CDR2 are LNHDA and SQIVND (reference sequence). V trimming: 5 bases; J trimming: 0 bases; junction bases outside the gene matches: 6. The CDR3 sequence: CASSPTGVDSYEQYF. Here the CDR3 DNA reads TGTGCCAGTAGTCCGACAGGGGTAGACTCCTACGAGCAGTACTTC.

The rearrangement uses TRBV14 and TRBJ2-1; 12 nucleotides match TRBD2. The CDR3 covers 15 residues. Looked up from germline, CDR1 is SGHDN and CDR2 is FVKESK. Losses at the gene ends were 4 bases for V and 7 bases for J; bases not matched to a gene: 5. DNA of the CDR3: TGTGCCAGCAGCCTCGGACTAGCGGGGTTGAATGAGCAGTTCTTC. This sequence encodes CASSLGLAGLNEQFF.

In this sample, this clone turned up a few times. This chain joins TRBV24-1 and TRBJ1-2; a possible D gene is TRBD1 (6 bases). Per the germline V gene, CDR1 is KGHDR and CDR2 is SFDVKD. This CDR3 has 15 amino acids. V shed 9 bases and J shed 4 bases, with 20 bases lying between them. The CDR3 DNA reads as TGTGCCACCTCCGGGACAACCAAAAGAGGCTATGGCTACACCTTC. Translation gives CATSGTTKRGYGYTF.

This chain connects TRBV5-4 to TRBJ2-7; TRBD2 aligns across 9 bases. J gave up 7 bases and V 4 bases, and 15 bases lay outside the gene matches. CDR3 length: 16 amino acids. CDR1 and CDR2 (germline): SGHNT, YYREEE (reference sequence). CDR3 sequence: CASSPTGTSLLGEQYF. DNA of the CDR3: TGTGCCAGCAGCCCAACCGGGACTAGCCTTTTAGGAGAGCAGTACTTC.

V gene TRBV6-5 combines with J gene TRBJ2-1, with D tentatively TRBD1 (6 bases). From germline, CDR1 is MNHEY and CDR2 SVGAGI. The germline V and J ends were trimmed by 9 bases and 4 bases, with 16 bases remaining between them. This CDR3 is 14 amino acids long. This CDR3 is CASGSGTTYNEQFF. CDR3 nucleotides: TGTGCCAGTGGATCCGGGACAACTTACAATGAGCAGTTCTTC.

J is TRBJ2-3 and V is TRBV7-3; perhaps TRBD2 as D (7 bases). The V end was cut by 6 bases, the J end by 1 base, with 17 bases between. CDR3 length: 16 residues. Germline CDR1 SGHTA, CDR2 FQGTGA. The CDR3 loop is CASSDFRGGGTDTQYF. The CDR3 coding sequence is TGTGCCAGCAGTGACTTTCGAGGGGGGGGCACAGATACGCAGTATTTT.

The V gene is TRBV6-1, the J gene TRBJ1-5; D gene ambiguous. The CDR3 sequence is 15 residues long. V gave up 2 bases and J gave up 9 bases, with 17 bases separating them. Germline V gives CDR1 MNHNS, CDR2 SASEGT. CDR3 sequence reads: CASSELSSLQVPQHF. The DNA for the CDR3 is TGTGCCAGCAGTGAACTGTCGTCTCTGCAGGTGCCCCAGCATTTT.

This chain links TRBV30 with TRBJ1-5; possible D gene TRBD1, 6 bases. The CDR3 is made up of 16 amino acids. The V gene's germline CDR1 is GTSNPN and CDR2 SVGIG (reference sequence). V lost 0 bases and J lost 7, with 19 bases in between. The CDR3 protein is CAWSVGGFGYGQPQHF. CDR3 DNA sequence: TGTGCCTGGAGTGTAGGGGGGTTCGGTTATGGGCAGCCCCAGCATTTT. The full variable domain, its missing parts supplied by reference TRBV30 and TRBJ1-5, is SQTIHQWPATLVQPVGSPLSLECTVEGTSNPNLYWYRQAAGRGLQLLFYSVGIGQISSEVPQNLSASRPQDRQFILSSKKLLLSDSGFYLCAWSVGGFGYGQPQHFGDGTRLSIL.

This chain joins TRBV14 and TRBJ1-3, with D tentatively TRBD1 (6 bases). The V end was cut by 4 bases, the J end by 0 bases, with 13 bases between. The CDR3 extends over 16 amino acids. From germline, CDR1 is SGHDN and CDR2 FVKESK. The CDR3 loop is CASSPRGTPSGNTIYF. Here the CDR3 DNA reads TGTGCCAGCAGCCCGAGGGGGACCCCCTCTGGAAACACCATATATTTT.

Here the CDR3 DNA reads TGTGCCAGCAGCCCCTGGACAGGGGGGAATGGCTACACCTTC. It codes for CASSPWTGGNGYTF. The V and J genes are TRBV7-2 and TRBJ1-2; 10 positions agree with TRBD1. CDR3 size: 14 residues. The junction had 6 bases not matched to a gene; V was cut back by 5 bases and J by 6 bases. Germline CDR1 SGHTA, CDR2 FQGNSA.

The gene calls are TRBV18 and TRBJ2-3; D uncertain. There are 13 residues in the CDR3. Germline V lookup: CDR1 KGHSH, CDR2 LQKENI. V was clipped by 3 bases and J by 2 bases, with 6 bases between them. The CDR3 nucleotides read TGTGCCAGCTCACCCCCCCCCACAGATACGCAGTATTTT. Encoded protein: CASSPPPTDTQYF.

This clone was counted once. V and J are TRBV28 and TRBJ1-5; D gene unclear. This CDR3 has 15 residues. In germline, CDR1 is MDHEN, CDR2 SYDVKM. The V end lost 7 bases, the J end lost 3 bases, and 16 bases lay between the germline ends. In nucleotides, the CDR3 is TGTGCCAGCACCACGGGTGGGCAATCCAATCAGCCCCAGCATTTT. Translating it yields CASTTGGQSNQPQHF.

The count of this clone is one. The chain has TRBV3-1 (or the pseudogene TRBV3-2) and TRBJ2-1; D possibly matches TRBD1 or TRBD2 (5 bases each). The CDR3 has 16 residues. V lost 6 bases to trimming and J lost 9 bases, with 24 bases between them. Germline CDR1 is LGHDT and CDR2 is YNNKEL (reference sequence). The chain's CDR3 is CASSLSGSSPGAEQFF. CDR3 coding DNA: TGTGCCAGCAGTCTCTCAGGTTCGAGCCCCGGGGCTGAGCAGTTCTTC.

This chain links TRBV3-1 (or the pseudogene TRBV3-2) with TRBJ1-5; D gene ambiguous. Trimming left V 1 base short and J 7 bases short, with 5 bases between. This CDR3 comprises 12 residues. Germline-derived CDR1 and CDR2 are LGHDT and YNNKEL (reference sequence). CDR3 DNA: TGTGCCAGCAGCCAAGGGTCACAGCCCCAGCATTTT. Protein product: CASSQGSQPQHF.

The chain links TRBV7-2 to TRBJ2-3; 9 nucleotides align to TRBD2. The CDR3 has 16 amino acids. V dropped 2 bases and J dropped 2; count of bases not matched to a gene: 5. The V gene's germline CDR1 is SGHTA and CDR2 FQGNSA. This CDR3 reads CASSLSAGGPTDTQYF. The CDR3 nucleotides read TGTGCCAGCAGCTTAAGCGCGGGGGGGCCCACAGATACGCAGTATTTT.

This clone was found once. The gene calls are TRBV5-6 and TRBJ1-2; the D gene is possibly TRBD1 (5 bases). The CDR3 spans 14 residues. Germline assignment: CDR1 SGHDT and CDR2 YYEEEE. Trimming took off 2 bases at V and 3 bases at J, with 11 bases between the two ends. CDR3 in amino acids: CASSFLGEDYGYTF. CDR3 bases: TGTGCCAGCAGCTTTTTGGGGGAGGACTATGGCTACACCTTC.

The gene calls are TRBV27 and TRBJ2-2; a possible D gene is TRBD2 (5 bases). Germline loops: CDR1 MNHEY, CDR2 SMNVEV (reference sequence). The CDR3 totals 16 residues. With 5 bases removed from V and 6 bases from J, the gap between germline ends came to 19 bases. The CDR3 loop is CASSGSGVLGAGELFF. CDR3 nucleotide sequence: TGTGCCAGCAGTGGGTCCGGGGTATTGGGCGCCGGGGAGCTGTTTTTT.

Only one count was recorded for this clone. This chain links TRBV6-2 or TRBV6-3 with TRBJ1-1; D is perhaps TRBD1 (5 bases). The CDR3 contains 16 residues. V was clipped by 0 bases and J by 1 base, with 12 bases between them. Germline values: CDR1 MNHEY, CDR2 SVGEGT. CDR3 residues: CASSYSLGAGNTEAFF. The DNA for the CDR3 is TGTGCCAGCAGTTACTCTCTAGGGGCAGGGAACACTGAAGCTTTCTTT.

The genes are TRBV5-1 and TRBJ2-1; 11 nucleotides agree with TRBD2. The V and J ends lost 4 bases and 0 bases, in that order; junction bases with no gene match: 9. The CDR3 contains 18 residues. CDR1 SGHRS and CDR2 YFSETQ come from the germline V gene. The CDR3 region is CASSRTGTSGSSYNEQFF. The CDR3 nucleotides read TGCGCCAGCAGCCGAACCGGGACTAGCGGAAGCTCCTACAATGAGCAGTTCTTC.